A selection of T cell receptor beta chains follows, all from one sample in a study of CD8+ T cells in alopecia areata. Using immunoSEQ multiplex PCR, the repertoire was profiled, and TCRdb retains in-frame clones only, with some absent. The sample includes 110,000 to 150,000 clones, around half seen only once; the top ten take around a sixth. Source: CD8+ T cells sorted from blood, taken at week 4, from a patient treated with tofacitinib. The source of these receptors is a human donor with alopecia areata. CDR3s include the opening cysteine and the closing phenylalanine or tryptophan. Each record gives: CDR3 protein, CDR3 DNA, clone size, J gene, D gene, V gene. The D gene is left open where the match is weak. A clone size is listed for some rows: how often the clone was seen (once, few, many), or a class if it is expanded.

CDR3 protein: CATSNRVEVLEQFF; CDR3 DNA: TGTGCCACCAGCAACCGAGTCGAGGTTCTTGAGCAGTTCTTC; clone size: -; J gene: TRBJ2-1; D gene: -; V gene: TRBV15
CDR3 protein: CASLLGPDTQYF; CDR3 DNA: TGTGCCAGCCTTCTCGGGCCAGATACGCAGTATTTT; clone size: -; J gene: TRBJ2-3; D gene: -; V gene: TRBV7-9
CDR3 protein: CASSHPIAGPAYNEQFF; CDR3 DNA: TGCGCCAGCAGCCACCCTATAGCGGGGCCCGCCTACAATGAGCAGTTCTTC; clone size: few; J gene: TRBJ2-1; D gene: TRBD2; V gene: TRBV4-1
CDR3 protein: CASSLESLAGDNEQFF; CDR3 DNA: TGTGCCAGCAGCTTAGAGTCACTAGCGGGGGACAATGAGCAGTTCTTC; clone size: few; J gene: TRBJ2-1; D gene: TRBD2; V gene: TRBV11-2
CDR3 protein: CASSPGTGYEQYF; CDR3 DNA: TGTGCCAGCAGCCCAGGGACAGGGTACGAGCAGTACTTC; clone size: -; J gene: TRBJ2-7; D gene: TRBD1; V gene: TRBV9
CDR3 protein: CASSLDGSGLNTEAFF; CDR3 DNA: TGCGCCAGCAGCCTCGATGGGTCAGGCCTAAACACTGAAGCTTTCTTT; clone size: few; J gene: TRBJ1-1; D gene: -; V gene: TRBV4-1
CDR3 protein: CAWSLQGYDEQYF; CDR3 DNA: TGTGCCTGGAGTCTACAGGGTTACGACGAGCAGTACTTC; clone size: -; J gene: TRBJ2-7; D gene: -; V gene: TRBV30
CDR3 protein: CASSLDSRPYGYTF; CDR3 DNA: TGCGCCAGCAGCTTGGATAGCCGACCCTATGGCTACACCTTC; clone size: -; J gene: TRBJ1-2; D gene: -; V gene: TRBV5-1
CDR3 protein: CSVQDVEQYF; CDR3 DNA: TGCAGCGTTCAGGATGTCGAGCAGTACTTC; clone size: -; J gene: TRBJ2-7; D gene: -; V gene: TRBV29-1
CDR3 protein: CASSLHPNREPQYF; CDR3 DNA: TGTGCCAGCAGCTTACACCCGAACCGGGAGCCCCAGTACTTC; clone size: -; J gene: TRBJ2-5; D gene: -; V gene: TRBV11-2
CDR3 protein: CASSFNSGGHNEQFF; CDR3 DNA: TGTGCCAGCAGCTTTAATAGCGGGGGTCACAATGAGCAGTTCTTC; clone size: few; J gene: TRBJ2-1; D gene: TRBD2; V gene: TRBV11-1
CDR3 protein: CASSQDQQEEGIRKAFF; CDR3 DNA: TGTGCCAGCAGCCAAGATCAACAGGAGGAGGGGATAAGGAAAGCTTTCTTT; clone size: -; J gene: TRBJ1-1; D gene: -; V gene: TRBV14
CDR3 protein: CATSRGEGDTGELFF; CDR3 DNA: TGTGCCACCAGCAGAGGGGAGGGGGACACCGGGGAGCTGTTTTTT; clone size: few; J gene: TRBJ2-2; D gene: -; V gene: TRBV15
CDR3 protein: CSVEGTSGGEGETQYF; CDR3 DNA: TGCAGCGTTGAAGGGACTAGCGGGGGGGAGGGAGAGACCCAGTACTTC; clone size: -; J gene: TRBJ2-5; D gene: TRBD2; V gene: TRBV29-1
CDR3 protein: CASSQFRDNPYYEQYF; CDR3 DNA: TGTGCCAGCAGCCAATTCCGGGACAATCCCTACTACGAGCAGTACTTC; clone size: many; J gene: TRBJ2-7; D gene: -; V gene: TRBV14
CDR3 protein: CASSSDREEWHQPQHF; CDR3 DNA: TGTGCCAGCAGTTCGGACAGGGAGGAGTGGCATCAGCCCCAGCATTTT; clone size: few; J gene: TRBJ1-5; D gene: TRBD1; V gene: TRBV7-9
CDR3 protein: CATSWRTQNTGELFF; CDR3 DNA: TGTGCCACCAGCTGGCGGACTCAGAACACCGGGGAGCTGTTTTTT; clone size: -; J gene: TRBJ2-2; D gene: -; V gene: TRBV15
CDR3 protein: CASSLGGGANNEQFF; CDR3 DNA: TGTGCCAGCAGCTTAGGAGGGGGGGCCAACAATGAGCAGTTCTTC; clone size: -; J gene: TRBJ2-1; D gene: -; V gene: TRBV7-9
CDR3 protein: CASKGFGNTIYF; CDR3 DNA: TGTGCCAGCAAAGGATTTGGAAACACCATATATTTT; clone size: -; J gene: TRBJ1-3; D gene: -; V gene: TRBV13
CDR3 protein: CAWSVGGGEAFF; CDR3 DNA: TGTGCCTGGAGTGTAGGGGGAGGTGAAGCTTTCTTT; clone size: -; J gene: TRBJ1-1; D gene: -; V gene: TRBV30
CDR3 protein: CASSLRMNTEAFF; CDR3 DNA: TGTGCCAGCAGCCTTCGGATGAACACTGAAGCTTTCTTT; clone size: -; J gene: TRBJ1-1; D gene: -; V gene: TRBV27
CDR3 protein: CATSPWTEFHEKLFF; CDR3 DNA: TGTGCCACCAGCCCTTGGACAGAGTTTCATGAAAAACTGTTTTTT; clone size: -; J gene: TRBJ1-4; D gene: -; V gene: TRBV15
CDR3 protein: CASSFERGDLDGYTF; CDR3 DNA: TGTGCCAGCAGCTTTGAACGGGGTGACCTGGATGGCTACACCTTC; clone size: -; J gene: TRBJ1-2; D gene: -; V gene: TRBV6-5
CDR3 protein: CASHIRGVHNEQFF; CDR3 DNA: TGTGCCAGCCACATACGAGGGGTGCACAATGAGCAGTTCTTC; clone size: few; J gene: TRBJ2-1; D gene: -; V gene: TRBV5-3
CDR3 protein: CAWTPFPSLPLTSYNEQFF; CDR3 DNA: TGTGCCTGGACTCCTTTCCCCAGCCTCCCGCTGACTAGCTACAATGAGCAGTTCTTC; clone size: -; J gene: TRBJ2-1; D gene: -; V gene: TRBV30
CDR3 protein: CASEDRGRGYTF; CDR3 DNA: TGTGCCAGCGAGGACAGGGGACGCGGCTACACCTTC; clone size: -; J gene: TRBJ1-2; D gene: TRBD1; V gene: TRBV9
CDR3 protein: CASVAGAGTAEAFF; CDR3 DNA: TGTGCCAGTGTTGCGGGGGCGGGAACGGCTGAAGCTTTCTTT; clone size: -; J gene: TRBJ1-1; D gene: -; V gene: TRBV6-5
CDR3 protein: CASSSNTEAFF; CDR3 DNA: TGTGCCAGTTCAAGTAACACTGAAGCTTTCTTT; clone size: -; J gene: TRBJ1-1; D gene: -; V gene: TRBV2
CDR3 protein: CAWIRTGKAHEQYF; CDR3 DNA: TGTGCCTGGATTCGGACAGGGAAGGCCCACGAGCAGTACTTC; clone size: once; J gene: TRBJ2-7; D gene: TRBD1; V gene: TRBV30
CDR3 protein: CSVEGGTFYEQYF; CDR3 DNA: TGCAGCGTTGAAGGGGGGACCTTCTACGAGCAGTACTTC; clone size: -; J gene: TRBJ2-7; D gene: -; V gene: TRBV29-1
CDR3 protein: CASSPWELASGTDTQYF; CDR3 DNA: TGTGCCAGCAGTCCTTGGGAACTAGCTAGCGGCACAGATACGCAGTATTTT; clone size: -; J gene: TRBJ2-3; D gene: -; V gene: TRBV7-9
CDR3 protein: CASSPALSGEPQHF; CDR3 DNA: TGTGCCAGCAGCCCGGCCCTCAGTGGCGAGCCCCAGCATTTT; clone size: -; J gene: TRBJ1-5; D gene: -; V gene: TRBV7-8
CDR3 protein: CSIWTGEAFF; CDR3 DNA: TGCAGCATATGGACAGGTGAAGCTTTCTTT; clone size: few; J gene: TRBJ1-1; D gene: TRBD1; V gene: TRBV29-1
CDR3 protein: CASSPYPETQYF; CDR3 DNA: TGTGCCAGCAGCCCTTATCCGGAGACCCAGTACTTC; clone size: -; J gene: TRBJ2-5; D gene: -; V gene: TRBV14
CDR3 protein: CASSHQPGYTEAFF; CDR3 DNA: TGCGCCAGCAGCCACCAGCCCGGCTACACTGAAGCTTTCTTT; clone size: few; J gene: TRBJ1-1; D gene: -; V gene: TRBV4-1
CDR3 protein: CASSLSNRVGYTF; CDR3 DNA: TGTGCCAGCAGTTTATCCAACAGGGTTGGCTACACCTTC; clone size: -; J gene: TRBJ1-2; D gene: -; V gene: TRBV27
CDR3 protein: CASSLAGTGFQPQHF; CDR3 DNA: TGTGCCAGCAGCTTGGCCGGGACAGGGTTTCAGCCCCAGCATTTT; clone size: -; J gene: TRBJ1-5; D gene: TRBD1; V gene: TRBV5-6
CDR3 protein: CAWSPSGPRDGYTF; CDR3 DNA: TGTGCCTGGAGTCCCTCGGGCCCGAGGGATGGCTACACCTTC; clone size: -; J gene: TRBJ1-2; D gene: -; V gene: TRBV30
CDR3 protein: CASSLDGNYGYTF; CDR3 DNA: TGTGCCAGCAGCTTGGACGGCAACTATGGCTACACCTTC; clone size: -; J gene: TRBJ1-2; D gene: -; V gene: TRBV5-8
CDR3 protein: CASSVGRLGTEAFF; CDR3 DNA: TGTGCCAGCAGCGTAGGACGTCTGGGCACTGAAGCTTTCTTT; clone size: -; J gene: TRBJ1-1; D gene: -; V gene: TRBV9
CDR3 protein: CASSPPGQPNEQFF; CDR3 DNA: TGTGCCAGCAGCCCCCCGGGACAGCCCAATGAGCAGTTCTTC; clone size: -; J gene: TRBJ2-1; D gene: TRBD1; V gene: TRBV5-6
CDR3 protein: CASSPSSPHYEQYF; CDR3 DNA: TGTGCCAGCAGCCCGAGTAGTCCTCACTACGAGCAGTACTTC; clone size: few; J gene: TRBJ2-7; D gene: -; V gene: TRBV9
CDR3 protein: CASKLSVGIQETQYF; CDR3 DNA: TGTGCCAGCAAACTGTCTGTGGGAATCCAAGAGACCCAGTACTTC; clone size: few; J gene: TRBJ2-5; D gene: -; V gene: TRBV6-5
CDR3 protein: CAWSGPRDRGQPQHF; CDR3 DNA: TGTGCCTGGAGCGGACCCCGGGACAGGGGTCAGCCCCAGCATTTT; clone size: once; J gene: TRBJ1-5; D gene: TRBD1; V gene: TRBV30
CDR3 protein: CASSFDRGNSPLHF; CDR3 DNA: TGTGCCAGCAGTTTCGACAGGGGGAATTCACCCCTCCACTTT; clone size: -; J gene: TRBJ1-6; D gene: TRBD1; V gene: TRBV27
CDR3 protein: CASSYSFPGTYEQYF; CDR3 DNA: TGTGCCAGCAGTTACTCGTTCCCAGGCACCTACGAGCAGTACTTC; clone size: -; J gene: TRBJ2-7; D gene: -; V gene: TRBV6-5
CDR3 protein: CASSLGATYTEAFF; CDR3 DNA: TGTGCCAGCAGCTTAGGGGCTACCTACACTGAAGCTTTCTTT; clone size: -; J gene: TRBJ1-1; D gene: -; V gene: TRBV7-2